This is a list of T cell receptor beta chains from one sample in a study of PD-1 blockade in mismatch repair-deficient tumors. Clones were read by immunoSEQ multiplex PCR, and TCRdb kept only the in-frame ones, dropping some. Of 14,000 or so clones in the sample, roughly 88% were seen once. The sequencing here drew on PBMCs, taken less than 15 weeks after starting pembrolizumab. These receptors were obtained from an adult with mismatch repair-deficient cancer. Each CDR3 is given with its conserved first and last residue. Fields, in order: V gene, CDR3 length, CDR3 protein.

TRBV9,16,CASSVGTSGAAYEQYF
TRBV5-5,15,CASSLGRTVNQPQHF
TRBV6-5,14,CASSRQGWGQPQHF
TRBV4-1,14,CASSQLAPQETQYF
TRBV14,17,CASSQDWVGRMNTEAFF
TRBV27,19,CASSIGGAGGTYGYNEQFF
TRBV27,13,CASSLKGGRTQYF
TRBV9,17,CASSEGTSLDSYNEQFF
TRBV2,11,CASSAGYEQYF
TRBV28,15,CASRVETAPNEKLFF
TRBV5-1,15,CASSLRTGLGYGYTF
TRBV5-1,16,CASSLVSTANTGELFF
TRBV28,16,CASYSTGGSYNSPLHF
TRBV19,15,CASSRQGISGNTIYF
TRBV7-3,15,CASSPGLAGLYEQYF
TRBV15,14,CATSRGGGSYEQYF
TRBV7-2,15,CASSPTTGPGNTIYF
TRBV6-6,13,CASSLRTSDTQYF
TRBV2,14,CASNHLTGDTEAFF
TRBV7-3,14,CASSAQGTNTEAFF
TRBV30,14,CAWMPPSGNTEAFF
TRBV21-1,10,CARGHYEAFF
TRBV28,14,CASSSQGRTGGYTF